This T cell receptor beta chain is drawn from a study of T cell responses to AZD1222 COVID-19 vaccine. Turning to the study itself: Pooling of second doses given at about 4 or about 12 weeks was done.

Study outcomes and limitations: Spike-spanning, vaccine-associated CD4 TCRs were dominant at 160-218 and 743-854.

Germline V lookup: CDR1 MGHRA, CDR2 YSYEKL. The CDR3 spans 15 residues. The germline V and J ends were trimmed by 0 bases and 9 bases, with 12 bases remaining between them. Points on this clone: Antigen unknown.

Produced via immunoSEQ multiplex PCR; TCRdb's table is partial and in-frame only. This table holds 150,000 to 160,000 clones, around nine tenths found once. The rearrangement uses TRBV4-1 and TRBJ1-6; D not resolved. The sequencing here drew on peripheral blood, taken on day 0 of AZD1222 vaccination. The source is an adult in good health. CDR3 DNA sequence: TGCGCCAGCAGCCAAGAAGGAGTAGGTCGTTCACCCCTCCACTTT. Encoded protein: CASSQEGVGRSPLHF.